The 23 T cell receptor beta chains reported below all come from one sample, sequenced in a study of molecular identifiers for immune sequencing clone quantification. From the PCR reads, TCRdb called clonotypes with MiXCR, one entry per CDR3 protein. Here the sample spans over 35,000 distinct CDR3 sequences, about 24% being singletons. Sample: naive CD8+ T cells from blood, with Jurkat cell RNA spiked in. Subset in this sample: FACS-sorted CD8+CD4-CCR7+CD45RA+ naive T cells. These receptors were taken from a human donor in good health. Some libraries in this study had Jurkat cell RNA spiked in.

Remarks on this clonotype: The CDR3 carries no conserved terminal phenylalanine or tryptophan, so it likely arises from a read error. The DNA is omitted, as the CDR3 cannot be located on it reliably, and the CDR3 follows TCRdb's listing. The V and J genes are TRBV7-9 and TRBJ2-2; TRBD1 is the table's D call and was not checked against the DNA. Germline loops: CDR1 SEHNR, CDR2 FQNEAQ (reference sequence). The CDR3 length equals 16 residues, ends included. CDR3 amino acids: CASSLQDGARTGELLV.

In this sample, this clonotype turned up many times. The chain has TRBV7-8 and TRBJ2-3; TRBD2 matches at 7 bases. With V trimmed by 7 bases and J by 1 base, 8 bases remained unmatched. The CDR3 has 15 amino acids. Germline V gene lookup returns CDR1 SGHVS and CDR2 FQNEAQ. CDR3: CASKLFSGGTDTQYF. The CDR3 coding sequence is TGTGCCAGCAAGCTTTTCAGCGGGGGCACAGATACGCAGTATTTT.

The chain is built from TRBV30 and TRBJ1-1; D is uncertain. V was cut by 0 bases and J by 6 bases, with 11 bases left in between. Germline V lookup: CDR1 GTSNPN, CDR2 SVGIG (reference sequence). This CDR3 is built from 13 residues. In DNA form, the CDR3 reads TGTGCCTGGAGTGTAGGCTCCGCGTCTGAAGCTTTCTTT. Protein sequence: CAWSVGSASEAFF. Full variable domain (outside the CDR3, taken from reference TRBV30 and TRBJ1-1): SQTIHQWPATLVQPVGSPLSLECTVEGTSNPNLYWYRQAAGRGLQLLFYSVGIGQISSEVPQNLSASRPQDRQFILSSKKLLLSDSGFYLCAWSVGSASEAFFGQGTRLTVV.

This clonotype came up many times. The J gene is TRBJ2-7, the V gene TRBV20-1; the D gene is possibly TRBD2 (5 bases). The CDR3 has 12 amino acids. Trimming left V 3 bases short and J 4 bases short, with 10 bases between. Germline CDR1 DFQATT, CDR2 SNEGSKA (reference sequence). The CDR3 region has the DNA TGCAGTGCTAGTCCGGGGTTTTACGAGCAGTACTTC. Amino acid sequence: CSASPGFYEQYF.

This clonotype came up many times. The rearrangement uses TRBV20-1 and TRBJ2-2, with a possible D match to TRBD2 (6 bases). The germline V gene has CDR1 DFQATT and CDR2 SNEGSKA (reference sequence). Trimming removed 2 bases at V and 10 bases at J, with 23 bases between. This CDR3 spans 16 amino acids. CDR3 residues: CSARRMSSARRSELFF. In DNA, the CDR3 is TGCAGTGCTAGACGAATGTCTAGCGCCCGCCGTTCGGAGCTGTTTTTT.

Comments on this clonotype: Relative to the germline gene, one junction end is altered; a read error may explain this. The V gene is TRBV9, the J gene TRBJ2-2; no clear D gene. The germline V gene has CDR1 SGDLS and CDR2 YYNGEE. This CDR3 spans 12 amino acids. The DNA for the CDR3 is TGTGCCGGCAGCTCAGATTCCGGGGAGCTGTTTTTT. Translation: CAGSSDSGELFF.

This clonotype has at least ten counts. The V and J genes are TRBV19 and TRBJ2-3, with D perhaps assigned TRBD1 or TRBD2 (5 bases each). Germline-derived CDR1 and CDR2 are LNHDA and SQIVND (reference sequence). The CDR3 is 14 residues long. Trimming removed 4 bases from V and 6 bases from J, with 14 bases in between. CDR3: CASSTLGPTDTQYF. CDR3 nucleotides: TGTGCCAGTAGTACCTTGGGACCCACGGATACGCAGTATTTT.

This clonotype came up many times. The chain has TRBV12-3 or TRBV12-4 and TRBJ1-1; TRBD1 is a possible D gene (5 bases). The CDR3 runs 15 residues. The V end was cut by 6 bases, the J end by 6 bases, with 20 bases between. DNA for the CDR3: TGTGCCAGCAGGCTTCCAGGGTTGGCCTACCCTGAAGCTTTCTTT. Translating gives CASRLPGLAYPEAFF.

This clonotype appeared many times. The chain employs TRBV12-3 or TRBV12-4 and TRBJ2-2; the match to TRBD1 covers 7 bases. The CDR3 consists of 13 residues. The ends lost 6 bases at V and 4 bases at J; junction bases unmatched: 2. The CDR3 is CASRGTVTGELFF. In nucleotides, the CDR3 is TGTGCCAGCAGGGGGACAGTCACCGGGGAGCTGTTTTTT.

This clonotype has more than one count but fewer than ten. V usage is TRBV19 and J usage is TRBJ1-5; D is unresolved. Trimming shortened V by 1 base and J by 7 bases, and 23 bases separated the two germline ends. The CDR3 is 18 amino acids. Germline lookup yields CDR1 LNHDA and CDR2 SQIVND (reference sequence). The CDR3 DNA reads TGTGCCAGTAGTATAGTTTTTTTCTCCGGGCCTCTAGCCCAGCCCCAGCATTTT. Translated, it gives CASSIVFFSGPLAQPQHF. The whole variable domain, filled in from reference TRBV19 and TRBJ1-5, reads DGGITQSPKYLFRKEGQNVTLSCEQNLNHDAMYWYRQDPGQGLRLIYYSQIVNDFQKGDIAEGYSVSREKKESFPLTVTSAQKNPTAFYLCASSIVFFSGPLAQPQHFGDGTRLSIL.

This clonotype was counted ten times or more. The chain has TRBV6-2 or TRBV6-3 and TRBJ2-3; TRBD2 matches 8 bases. The length of the CDR3 is 17 residues. Germline loops: CDR1 MNHEY, CDR2 SVGEGT. The J segment lost 0 bases and the V segment lost 0 bases, leaving 5 bases of the junction unmatched. The DNA for the CDR3 is TGTGCCAGCAGTTACTCAACGGCTAGCGGGAGCACAGATACGCAGTATTTT. This sequence encodes CASSYSTASGSTDTQYF.

There are many counts of this clonotype. The chain recombines TRBV28 with TRBJ2-7; maybe TRBD1 (6 bases). The CDR3 consists of 13 residues. Germline CDR1 and CDR2: MDHEN and SYDVKM. V dropped 6 bases and J dropped 2 bases, with 11 bases sitting between them. The CDR3: CASSPQGPYEQYF. CDR3 sequence (DNA): TGTGCCAGCAGCCCACAGGGCCCCTACGAGCAGTACTTC.

CDR3 DNA sequence: TGTGCCAGCTCCCGACAGGGGGCTCACGAGCAGTACTTC. Its protein product is CASSRQGAHEQYF. This chain connects TRBV28 to TRBJ2-7; 10 nucleotides match TRBD1. After removal of 8 bases from V and 5 bases from J, the junction contained 6 bases not matched to a gene. Germline loops: CDR1 MDHEN, CDR2 SYDVKM. CDR3 length: 13 amino acids.

Details on this clonotype: One base away lies a much larger clone, so this may be a sequencing read error. The chain joins TRBV14 to TRBJ2-5, with D possibly matching TRBD2 (7 bases). CDR3 length: 15 amino acids. The germline CDR1 and CDR2 sequences are SGHDN and FVKESK. The CDR3 DNA reads TGTGTCAGCAGCCAAGATTTGGGCGGGGGCCGGACCCAGTACTTC. It is translated as CVSSQDLGGGRTQYF.

This clonotype has a count of ten or more. J is TRBJ2-3 and V is TRBV7-2, with a tentative D call TRBD2 (6 bases). This CDR3 is built from 16 residues. The germline gives CDR1 SGHTA, CDR2 FQGNSA. Deletions cut 4 bases from V and 4 bases from J, with 18 bases between. CDR3 coding DNA: TGTGCCAGCAGCTCCAAACCACTAGCCTCAGCAGATACGCAGTATTTT. Its protein product is CASSSKPLASADTQYF.

The rearrangement uses TRBV5-6 and TRBJ2-1, with TRBD2 as a possible D gene (5 bases). Trimming took 1 base from V and 12 from J, leaving 8 bases between them. The CDR3 contains 11 residues. Germline V gives CDR1 SGHDT, CDR2 YYEEEE. The CDR3, as DNA: TGTGCCAGCAGCTTGTCAGAGGGGCAGTTCTTC. Translated: CASSLSEGQFF.

V and J are TRBV29-1 and TRBJ2-6; D is unresolved. The germline V gene has CDR1 SQVTM and CDR2 ANQGSEA. The CDR3 totals 16 residues. V was pared by 1 base and J by 7 bases, with 17 bases between. The CDR3 is CSVEVGRNSEANVLTF. CDR3 DNA sequence: TGCAGCGTTGAAGTAGGCCGAAACTCTGAAGCCAACGTCCTGACTTTC.

The table lists this clonotype with many counts. The chain combines TRBV4-3 with TRBJ2-1; 9 nucleotides line up with TRBD2. Germline V gene sequence: CDR1 LGHNA, CDR2 YSLEER. The V segment lost 4 bases and the J segment 7 bases; nucleotides outside the gene matches: 11. The CDR3 totals 16 residues. This CDR3 reads CASSRSQGGGENEQFF. CDR3 bases: TGCGCCAGCAGCCGCAGCCAGGGCGGGGGGGAGAATGAGCAGTTCTTC.

This clonotype showed up many times. CDR3 loop: CASSLDSSGLWGTDTQYF. CDR3 in DNA: TGTGCCAGCAGCTTAGATAGCTCAGGACTCTGGGGCACAGATACGCAGTATTTT. The chain has TRBV11-2 and TRBJ2-3; tentatively, D is TRBD2 (5 bases). V lost 0 bases and J lost 1, with 17 bases in between. From germline, CDR1 is SGHAT and CDR2 FQNNGV. This CDR3 comprises 18 residues.

This clonotype came up many times. This chain links TRBV4-3 with TRBJ2-3, with unresolved D. Germline V lookup: CDR1 LGHNA, CDR2 YSLEER. Trimming removed 0 bases at V and 2 bases at J, with 6 bases between. The CDR3 is made up of 14 amino acids. The CDR3 reads CASSQDPYTDTQYF. In nucleotides, the CDR3 is TGCGCCAGCAGCCAAGACCCTTACACAGATACGCAGTATTTT.

This clonotype was recorded at least ten times. CDR3 DNA: TGTGCCAGTAGCCAGGGGACAGGAGGGCCCTACGAGCAGTACTTC. It encodes CASSQGTGGPYEQYF. V gene TRBV19 combines with J gene TRBJ2-7; 8 bases are shared with TRBD1. V shed 6 bases and J 2 bases; nucleotides not matched to a gene: 9. The CDR3 extends over 15 amino acids. Germline CDR1 and CDR2: LNHDA and SQIVND (reference sequence).

Note on this clonotype: A much larger clone is a single base away; this may be a read error. This chain connects TRBV20-1 to TRBJ2-3, with D unclear. CDR1 and CDR2 (germline): DFQATT, SNEGSKA (reference sequence). V gave up 1 base and J gave up 1 base, with 9 bases separating them. This CDR3 has 14 amino acids. CDR3 protein: CSARARDGTDTQYF. CDR3 nucleotides: TGCAGTGCTAGAGCTAGGGATGGCACAGATACGCAGTATTTT.

This clonotype was picked up a small number of times. DNA of the CDR3: TGTGCCAGTCGCGGGGAGAACACCGGGGAGCTGTTTTTT. Translation gives CASRGENTGELFF. J is TRBJ2-2 and V is TRBV4-2; D is possibly TRBD2 (6 bases). The germline gives CDR1 LGHNA, CDR2 YNFKEQ. CDR3 size: 13 residues. V was shortened by 9 bases and J by 1 base, with 9 bases between the two germline ends.